These 2 T cell receptor beta chains were sequenced from one sample in a study of blood T cell repertoires in COVID-19. Repertoires were generated with immunoSEQ multiplex PCR, while TCRdb's copy carries only in-frame clones and drops some. The sample contains a few hundred thousand clones, about 88% of which appear only once. Sequencing was performed on PBMCs or T cells enriched from blood (not recorded which). These receptors originate from a woman between 45 and 60 years old who had recovered from COVID-19.

The count of this clone is one. This chain links TRBV2 with TRBJ2-1; perhaps TRBD2 as D (6 bases). V was clipped by 6 bases and J by 5 bases, with 14 bases between them. Germline V gene lookup returns CDR1 SNHLY and CDR2 FYNNEI. The CDR3 is 14 amino acids. CDR3 region: CASSSGTFNNEQFF. The CDR3 DNA reads TGTGCCAGCAGCTCTGGGACTTTTAACAATGAGCAGTTCTTC.

The chain joins TRBV2 to TRBJ2-2; D uncertain. CDR1 and CDR2 from the germline V gene are SNHLY and FYNNEI. Trimming removed 2 bases at V and 3 bases at J, with 7 bases between. The CDR3 spans 14 residues. The CDR3 region is CASSEYSYTGELFF. The CDR3, as DNA: TGTGCCAGCAGTGAATACTCCTACACCGGGGAGCTGTTTTTT.